This entry features one T cell receptor (beta chain) sequence. The antigen remains undetermined. These data belong to a study of cytomegalovirus exposure and HLA in healthy donors. Whole-study findings and limits: Researchers counted roughly 150 TCR beta chains as cytomegalovirus-associated. According to reports, the classifier identified cytomegalovirus status with high specificity and sensitivity. In most subjects, TCR beta sequences reportedly gave accurate predictions of HLA-A and HLA-B alleles. A later analysis associated some 16,000 TCR beta sequences with HLA alleles at a 0.05 false discovery rate.

Primers: 60 Vbeta forward and 13 Jbeta reverse. Profiling relied on immunoSEQ multiplex PCR, and the TCRdb table lists in-frame clones only, not all of them. The sample table includes approximately 190,000 clones. The sample taken for sequencing was PBMCs. The receptor was isolated from a young man in good health and CMV-seronegative.

The CDR3 DNA is TGCGCCAGCAGCTTGGTTCCAGGCACAGATACGCAGTATTTT. Translating it yields CASSLVPGTDTQYF. V and J are TRBV5-1 and TRBJ2-3, with no clear D. The ends were cut back, 0 bases at V and 1 base at J, with 6 bases in the middle. The V gene's germline CDR1 is SGHRS and CDR2 YFSETQ. The CDR3 loop spans 14 amino acids.